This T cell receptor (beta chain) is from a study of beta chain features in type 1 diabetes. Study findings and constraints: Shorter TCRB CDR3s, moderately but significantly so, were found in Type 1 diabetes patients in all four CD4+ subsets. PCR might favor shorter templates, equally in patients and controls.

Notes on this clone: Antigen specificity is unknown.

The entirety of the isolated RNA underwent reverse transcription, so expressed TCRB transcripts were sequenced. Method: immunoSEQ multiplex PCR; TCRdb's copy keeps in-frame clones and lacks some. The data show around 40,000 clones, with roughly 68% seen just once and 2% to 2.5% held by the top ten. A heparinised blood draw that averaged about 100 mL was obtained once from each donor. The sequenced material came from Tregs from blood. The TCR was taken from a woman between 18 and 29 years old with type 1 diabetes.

Written as DNA, the CDR3 is TGCGCCAGCATCAGAAACAATGAGCAGTTCTTC. Translated, it gives CASIRNNEQFF. The chain combines TRBV5-1 with TRBJ2-1; D gene unclear. Germline assignment: CDR1 SGHRS and CDR2 YFSETQ. The CDR3 runs 11 residues. V was pared by 6 bases and J by 5 bases, with 6 bases between.